This T cell receptor (beta chain) appears in the sequencing data of a study of vaccination and CD4 T cells after COVID-19. Whole-study context: Blood was drawn a median roughly 68 days post second dose, range 14 to 241. SARS-CoV-2, HCoV-NL63, HCoV-OC43 and HCoV-229E supplied the overlapping spike peptides used to stimulate cells.

Treatment: roughly 11-day PBMC culture with coronavirus spike peptide pools or control peptides (ViraFEST assay). Losses at the gene ends were 4 bases for V and 1 base for J; bases not matched to a gene: 4. This CDR3 region has 15 residues. CDR1 is LNHDA and CDR2 is SQIVND in the germline V gene (reference sequence). The study sequenced cultured CD4+ T cell DNA using the Oncomine TCR Beta short-read assay. Using the QIAamp micro DNA kit, genomic DNA was extracted from the CD4+ T cells that had been cultured. TCRdb called the PCR reads again in MiXCR, with one record for every CDR3 protein. The data hold about 15,000 distinct CDR3 sequences, with 60% to 75% observed a single time. On this clonotype itself: Its antigen remains unknown.

The clonotype was recovered from a human donor who had recovered from COVID-19. The rearrangement links TRBV19 to TRBJ1-5; 7 bases are a match to TRBD1. Sequencing was performed on CD4+ T cells from blood, cultured in vitro. The CDR3 bases are TGTGCCAGTAGTACTACAGGGGCGAGCAATCAGCCCCAGCATTTT. Amino acid sequence: CASSTTGASNQPQHF. The variable domain in full, completed from reference TRBV19 and TRBJ1-5, reads DGGITQSPKYLFRKEGQNVTLSCEQNLNHDAMYWYRQDPGQGLRLIYYSQIVNDFQKGDIAEGYSVSREKKESFPLTVTSAQKNPTAFYLCASSTTGASNQPQHFGDGTRLSIL.